This T cell receptor beta chain was recovered during a study of T cells after yellow fever vaccination. Study-level background: The authors prepared low-cell-number fractions using SMART-Seq v4 Ultra Low Input.

This clonotype was recorded many times. No antigen is known for it. Mismatch with germline at one junction end may stem from a read error. The CDR3 is 12 residues long. Germline V gene data show CDR1 as SGHVS and CDR2 as FQNEAQ. Overall study results and limits: Boosting was followed by the reappearance of most primary-vaccination clones (approximately 95% CD4, 88% CD8). Clonotypes appearing in both CD4 and CD8 compartments existed, and their share was small.

5'RACE template switching produced TCR cDNA carrying a universal primer site and UMIs. TCRdb independently ran MiXCR on the 5' RACE reads; one entry per CDR3 protein. The sample holds approximately 110,000 distinct CDR3 sequences, around 7.7% seen once. The receptor's source is a man aged 18 to 30 who received the YFV17D yellow fever vaccine. The material was CD4+ T cells sorted from PBMCs, obtained less than 11 days after the first yellow fever vaccination. The chain combines TRBV7-8 with TRBJ2-3; D gene ambiguous. CDR3 coding DNA: TGTGCCAGCAGCTTAGATCGAGCACGCAAGGATTTT. It yields the protein CASSLDRARKDF.